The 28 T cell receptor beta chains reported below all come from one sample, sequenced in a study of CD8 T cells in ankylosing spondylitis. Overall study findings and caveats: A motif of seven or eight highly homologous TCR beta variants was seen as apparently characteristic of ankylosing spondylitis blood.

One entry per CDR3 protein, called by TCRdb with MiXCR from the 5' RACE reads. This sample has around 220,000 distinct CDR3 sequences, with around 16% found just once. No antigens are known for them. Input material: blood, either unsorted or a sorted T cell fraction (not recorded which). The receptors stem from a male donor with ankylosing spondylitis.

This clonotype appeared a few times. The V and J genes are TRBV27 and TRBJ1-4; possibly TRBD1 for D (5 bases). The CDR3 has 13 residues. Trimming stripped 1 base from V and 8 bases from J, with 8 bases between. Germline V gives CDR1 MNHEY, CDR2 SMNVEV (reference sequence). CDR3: CASSLYGGEKLFF. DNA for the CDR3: TGTGCCAGCAGTTTATACGGGGGGGAAAAACTGTTTTTT.

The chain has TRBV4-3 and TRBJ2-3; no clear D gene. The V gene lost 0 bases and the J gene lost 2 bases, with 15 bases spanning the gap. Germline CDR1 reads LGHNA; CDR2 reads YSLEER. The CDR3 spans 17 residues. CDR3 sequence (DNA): TGCGCCAGCAGCCAAGATGTAACACAACTAAACACAGATACGCAGTATTTT. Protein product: CASSQDVTQLNTDTQYF.

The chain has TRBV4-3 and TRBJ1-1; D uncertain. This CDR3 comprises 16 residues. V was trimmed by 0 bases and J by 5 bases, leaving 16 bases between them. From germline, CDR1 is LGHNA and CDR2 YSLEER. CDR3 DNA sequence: TGCGCCAGCAGCCAAGATGGGTCACAAGGTAGGACTGAAGCTTTCTTT. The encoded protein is CASSQDGSQGRTEAFF.

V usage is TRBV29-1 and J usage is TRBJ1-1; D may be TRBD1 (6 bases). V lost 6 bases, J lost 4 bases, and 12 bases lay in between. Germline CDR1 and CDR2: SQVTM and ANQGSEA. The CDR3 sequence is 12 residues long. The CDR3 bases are TGCAGCGTGCAGGGGCATGGCACTGAAGCTTTCTTT. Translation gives CSVQGHGTEAFF.

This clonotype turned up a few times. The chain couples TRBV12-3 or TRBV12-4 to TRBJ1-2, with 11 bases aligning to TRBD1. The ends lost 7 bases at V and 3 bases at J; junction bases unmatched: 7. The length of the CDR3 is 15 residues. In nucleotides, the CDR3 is TGTGCCAGCACCACGGGGACAGGGGGGTACTATGGCTACACCTTC. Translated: CASTTGTGGYYGYTF.

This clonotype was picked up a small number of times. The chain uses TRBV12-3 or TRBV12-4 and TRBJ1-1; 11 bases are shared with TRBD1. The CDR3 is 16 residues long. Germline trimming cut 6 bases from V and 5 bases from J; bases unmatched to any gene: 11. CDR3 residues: CASSSGQGARGTEAFF. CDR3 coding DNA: TGTGCCAGCAGCTCAGGACAGGGGGCGCGGGGTACTGAAGCTTTCTTT.

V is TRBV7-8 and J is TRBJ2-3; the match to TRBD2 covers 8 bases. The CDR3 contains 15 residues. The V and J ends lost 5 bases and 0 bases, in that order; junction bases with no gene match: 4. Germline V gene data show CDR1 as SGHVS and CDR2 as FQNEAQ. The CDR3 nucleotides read TGTGCCAGCAGCATGACTAGCGCCAGCACAGATACGCAGTATTTT. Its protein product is CASSMTSASTDTQYF.

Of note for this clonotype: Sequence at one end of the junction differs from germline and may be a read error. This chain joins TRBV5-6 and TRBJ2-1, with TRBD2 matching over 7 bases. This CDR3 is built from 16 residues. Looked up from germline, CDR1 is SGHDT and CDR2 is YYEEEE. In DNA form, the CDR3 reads TGTGCCAGCAGCTTGGTCGGGGGAGGGTCCTACAGTGAGCAGTTCTTC. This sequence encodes CASSLVGGGSYSEQFF.

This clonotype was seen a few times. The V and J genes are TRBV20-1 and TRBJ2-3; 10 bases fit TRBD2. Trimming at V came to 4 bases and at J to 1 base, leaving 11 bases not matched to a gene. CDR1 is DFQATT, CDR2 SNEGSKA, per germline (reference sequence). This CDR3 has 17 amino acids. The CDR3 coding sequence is TGCAGTGCTAATTTCCTAGCGGGAGCCGGTGGCACAGATACGCAGTATTTT. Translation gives CSANFLAGAGGTDTQYF.

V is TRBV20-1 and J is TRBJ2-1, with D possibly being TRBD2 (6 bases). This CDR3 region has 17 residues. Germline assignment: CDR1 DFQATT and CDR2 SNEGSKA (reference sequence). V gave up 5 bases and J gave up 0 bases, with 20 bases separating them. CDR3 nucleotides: TGCAGTGCTCTCCGGGACTCGCCACAGAGCTCCTACAATGAGCAGTTCTTC. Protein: CSALRDSPQSSYNEQFF.

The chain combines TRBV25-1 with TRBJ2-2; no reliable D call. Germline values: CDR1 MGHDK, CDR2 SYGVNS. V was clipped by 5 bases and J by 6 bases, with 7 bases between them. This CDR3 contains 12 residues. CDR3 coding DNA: TGTGCCAGCAGTTGGGTCGCCGGGGAGCTGTTTTTT. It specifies CASSWVAGELFF.

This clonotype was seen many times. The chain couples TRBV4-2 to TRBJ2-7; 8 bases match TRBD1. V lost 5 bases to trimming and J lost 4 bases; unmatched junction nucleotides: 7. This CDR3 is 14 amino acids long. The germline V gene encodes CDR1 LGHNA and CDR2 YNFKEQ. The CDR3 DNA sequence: TGTGCCAGCAGCTTAGGGACAGGTTCTTACGAGCAGTACTTC. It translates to CASSLGTGSYEQYF.

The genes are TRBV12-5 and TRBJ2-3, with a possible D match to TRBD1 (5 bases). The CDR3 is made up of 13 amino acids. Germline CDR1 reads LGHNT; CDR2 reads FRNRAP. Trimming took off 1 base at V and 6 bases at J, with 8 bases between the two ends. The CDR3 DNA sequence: TGTGCTAGTGGTTTGGGGACATTTGATACGCAGTATTTT. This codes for CASGLGTFDTQYF.

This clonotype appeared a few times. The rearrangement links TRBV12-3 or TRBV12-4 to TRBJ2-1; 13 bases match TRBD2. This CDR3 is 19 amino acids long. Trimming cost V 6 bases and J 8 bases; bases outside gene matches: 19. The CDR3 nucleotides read TGTGCCAGCAGCCCTAGCGGGACTAGCGGGATAGAGGGCCTCGATGAGCAGTTCTTC. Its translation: CASSPSGTSGIEGLDEQFF.

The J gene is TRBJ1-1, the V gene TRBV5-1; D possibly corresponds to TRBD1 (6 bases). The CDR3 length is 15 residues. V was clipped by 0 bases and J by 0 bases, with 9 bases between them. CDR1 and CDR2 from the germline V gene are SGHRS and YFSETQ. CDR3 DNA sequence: TGCGCCAGCAGCTTGGTGCAGGGGATGAACACTGAAGCTTTCTTT. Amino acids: CASSLVQGMNTEAFF.

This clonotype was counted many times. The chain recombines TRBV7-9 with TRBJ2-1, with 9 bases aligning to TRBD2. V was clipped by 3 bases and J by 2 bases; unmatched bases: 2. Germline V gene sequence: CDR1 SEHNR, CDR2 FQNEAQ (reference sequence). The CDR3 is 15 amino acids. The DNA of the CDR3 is TGTGCCAGCAGCTTGACTAGCGGAACCTACAATGAGCAGTTCTTC. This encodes CASSLTSGTYNEQFF.

CDR3 sequence: CASSSAGTDTDTQYF. The CDR3 DNA reads as TGTGCCAGCAGCTCCGCCGGGACAGACACAGATACGCAGTATTTT. The V gene is TRBV7-8, the J gene TRBJ2-3; 7 bases are shared with TRBD1. Germline V gives CDR1 SGHVS, CDR2 FQNEAQ. The CDR3 consists of 15 residues. The V and J ends lost 4 bases and 2 bases, in that order; junction bases with no gene match: 6.

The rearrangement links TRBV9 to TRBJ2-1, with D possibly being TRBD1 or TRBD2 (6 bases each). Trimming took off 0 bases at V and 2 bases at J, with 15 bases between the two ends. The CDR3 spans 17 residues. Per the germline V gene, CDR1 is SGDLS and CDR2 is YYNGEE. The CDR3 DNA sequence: TGTGCCAGCAGCGTAGGGAGGGGGGACTTGACCTACAATGAGCAGTTCTTC. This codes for CASSVGRGDLTYNEQFF.

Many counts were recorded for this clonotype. Here the CDR3 reads CASSIDRGGYNEQFF. CDR3 nucleotides: TGTGCCAGCAGTATCGACAGGGGGGGGTACAATGAGCAGTTCTTC. The chain is built from TRBV12-3 or TRBV12-4 and TRBJ2-1; 9 positions agree with TRBD1. The junction had 6 bases not matched to a gene; V was cut back by 5 bases and J by 4 bases. This CDR3 spans 15 amino acids.

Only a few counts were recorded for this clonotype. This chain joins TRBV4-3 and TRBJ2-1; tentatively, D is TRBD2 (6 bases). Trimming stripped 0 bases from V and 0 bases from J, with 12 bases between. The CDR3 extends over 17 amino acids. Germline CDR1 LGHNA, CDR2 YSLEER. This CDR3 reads CASSQEFRESSYNEQFF. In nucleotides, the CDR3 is TGCGCCAGCAGCCAAGAGTTTCGGGAGAGCTCCTACAATGAGCAGTTCTTC.

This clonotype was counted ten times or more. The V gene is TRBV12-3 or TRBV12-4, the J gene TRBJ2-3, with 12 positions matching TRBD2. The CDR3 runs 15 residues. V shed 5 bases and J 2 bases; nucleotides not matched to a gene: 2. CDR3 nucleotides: TGTGCCAGCAGTCCTAGCGGGAGGGTCACAGATACGCAGTATTTT. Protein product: CASSPSGRVTDTQYF.

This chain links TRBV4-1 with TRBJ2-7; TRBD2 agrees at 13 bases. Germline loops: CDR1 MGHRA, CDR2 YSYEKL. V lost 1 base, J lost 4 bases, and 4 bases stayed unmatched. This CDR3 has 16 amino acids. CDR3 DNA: TGCGCCAGCAGCCAAGGTGCGACTAGCGGGAGGTACGAGCAGTACTTC. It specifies CASSQGATSGRYEQYF.

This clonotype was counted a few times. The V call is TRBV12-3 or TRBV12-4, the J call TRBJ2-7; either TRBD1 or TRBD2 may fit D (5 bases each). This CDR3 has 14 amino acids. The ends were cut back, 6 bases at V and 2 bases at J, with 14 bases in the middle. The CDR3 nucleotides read TGTGCCAGCAGCACCGGGACGGATCCCTACGAGCAGTACTTC. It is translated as CASSTGTDPYEQYF.

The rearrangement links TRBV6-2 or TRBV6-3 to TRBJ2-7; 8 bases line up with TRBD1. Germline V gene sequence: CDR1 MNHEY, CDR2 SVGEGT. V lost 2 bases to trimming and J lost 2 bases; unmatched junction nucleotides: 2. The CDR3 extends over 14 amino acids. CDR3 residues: CASSYDRGTYEQYF. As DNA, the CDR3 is TGTGCCAGCAGTTACGACAGGGGAACCTACGAGCAGTACTTC.

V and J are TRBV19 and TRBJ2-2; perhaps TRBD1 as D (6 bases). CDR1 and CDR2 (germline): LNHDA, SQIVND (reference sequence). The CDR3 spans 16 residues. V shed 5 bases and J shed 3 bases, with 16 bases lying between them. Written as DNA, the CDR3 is TGTGCCAGTAGTCCTCTCACAGGGTGGGACACCGGGGAGCTGTTTTTT. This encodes CASSPLTGWDTGELFF.

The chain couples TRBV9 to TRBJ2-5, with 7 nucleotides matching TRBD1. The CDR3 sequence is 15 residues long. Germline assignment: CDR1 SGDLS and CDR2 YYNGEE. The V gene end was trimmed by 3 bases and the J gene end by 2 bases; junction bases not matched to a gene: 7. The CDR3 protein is CASSGGGDPQETQYF. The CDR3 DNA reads TGTGCCAGCAGCGGAGGGGGCGACCCTCAAGAGACCCAGTACTTC.

The CDR3 bases are TGCGCCAGCAGCTTGTCTGGCGGGAAGTCTGAGCAGTTCTTC. Encoded protein: CASSLSGGKSEQFF. The rearrangement uses TRBV5-1 and TRBJ2-1, with D maybe TRBD2 (6 bases). Between the trimmed V and J ends, which lost 1 base and 9 bases, there was a span of 14 bases. Germline-derived CDR1 and CDR2 are SGHRS and YFSETQ. The CDR3 loop spans 14 amino acids.

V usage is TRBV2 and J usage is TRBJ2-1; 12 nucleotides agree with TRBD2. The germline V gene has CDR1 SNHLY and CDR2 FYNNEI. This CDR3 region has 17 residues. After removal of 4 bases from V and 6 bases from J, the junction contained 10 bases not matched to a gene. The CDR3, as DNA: TGTGCCAGCAGTGTAGTCTTGGGACTAGCGGGTTTCAATGAGCAGTTCTTC. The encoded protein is CASSVVLGLAGFNEQFF.